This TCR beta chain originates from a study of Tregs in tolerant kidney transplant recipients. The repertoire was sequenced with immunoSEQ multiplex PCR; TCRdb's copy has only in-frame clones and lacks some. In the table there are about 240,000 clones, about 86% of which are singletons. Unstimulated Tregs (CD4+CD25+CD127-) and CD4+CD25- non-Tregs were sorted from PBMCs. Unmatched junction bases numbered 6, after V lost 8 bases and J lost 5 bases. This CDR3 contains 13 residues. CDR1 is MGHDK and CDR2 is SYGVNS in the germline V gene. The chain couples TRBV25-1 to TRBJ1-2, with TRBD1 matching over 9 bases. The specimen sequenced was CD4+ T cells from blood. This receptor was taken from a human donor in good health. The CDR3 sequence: CASGTGGGYGYTF. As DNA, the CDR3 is TGTGCCAGCGGAACAGGGGGCGGGTATGGCTACACCTTC.